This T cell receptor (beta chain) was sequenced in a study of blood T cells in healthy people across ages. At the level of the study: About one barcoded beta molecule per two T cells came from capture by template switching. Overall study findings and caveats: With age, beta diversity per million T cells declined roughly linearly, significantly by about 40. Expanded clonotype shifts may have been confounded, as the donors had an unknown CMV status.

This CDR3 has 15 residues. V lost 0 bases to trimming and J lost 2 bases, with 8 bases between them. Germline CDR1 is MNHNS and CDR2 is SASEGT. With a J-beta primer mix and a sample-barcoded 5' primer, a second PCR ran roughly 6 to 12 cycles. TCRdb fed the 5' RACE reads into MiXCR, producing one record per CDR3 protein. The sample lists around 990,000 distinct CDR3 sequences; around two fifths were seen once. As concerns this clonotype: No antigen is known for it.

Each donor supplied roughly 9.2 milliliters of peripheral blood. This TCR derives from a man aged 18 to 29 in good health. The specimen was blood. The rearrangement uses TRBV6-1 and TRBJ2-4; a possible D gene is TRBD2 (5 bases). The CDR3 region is CASSEARDPKNIQYF. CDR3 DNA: TGTGCCAGCAGTGAAGCGAGGGATCCCAAAAACATTCAGTACTTC.